The 27 T cell receptor beta chains presented below share a single source sample, sequenced in a study of cytomegalovirus exposure and HLA in healthy donors. In the PCR, 60 Vbeta and 13 Jbeta primers were used. Assay used: immunoSEQ multiplex PCR; TCRdb lists only in-frame clones, some missing. The table shows 140,000 to 150,000 clones, with 61% occurring only once. Sample: PBMCs. The source is a male donor in good health and CMV-seronegative.

The V call is TRBV19, the J call TRBJ2-1; a possible D gene is TRBD2 (7 bases). Per germline, CDR1 LNHDA and CDR2 SQIVND (reference sequence). The V and J ends lost 5 bases and 7 bases respectively, with 15 bases between them. The CDR3 spans 14 residues. In DNA form, the CDR3 reads TGTGCCAGTAGTGGGTGGGGGGGCAAGAATGAGCAGTTCTTC. This translates into CASSGWGGKNEQFF.

The chain links TRBV6-6 to TRBJ2-3, with TRBD1 identical over 7 bases. Trimming cost V 6 bases and J 0 bases; bases outside gene matches: 6. The CDR3 has 15 residues. Germline V gene sequence: CDR1 MNHNY, CDR2 SVGAGI (reference sequence). CDR3 DNA sequence: TGTGCCAGCAGCAGACAGGGCAGTAGCACAGATACGCAGTATTTT. This encodes CASSRQGSSTDTQYF.

Only a few counts were recorded for this clone. The chain recombines TRBV14 with TRBJ2-5; D is perhaps TRBD2 (5 bases). Germline lookup yields CDR1 SGHDN and CDR2 FVKESK. This CDR3 comprises 16 residues. V lost 4 bases and J lost 2, with 17 bases in between. CDR3 sequence (DNA): TGTGCCAGCAGCCCACAAACTCACGGGATACAAGAGACCCAGTACTTC. It codes for CASSPQTHGIQETQYF.

Concerning this clone: An end of the junction differs from the germline gene, which may be a read error. The chain couples TRBV5-6 to TRBJ2-1, with TRBD1 identical over 8 bases. The CDR3 loop spans 16 amino acids. Germline-derived CDR1 and CDR2 are SGHDT and YYEEEE. For the CDR3, the DNA is TGTGCCCGCAGCCGCTACCGCGACAGGGGTCACAATGAGCAGTTCTTC. Translated: CARSRYRDRGHNEQFF.

The chain combines TRBV6-5 with TRBJ1-5; a weak D match, TRBD1 (5 bases). The V gene's germline CDR1 is MNHEY and CDR2 SVGAGI. The length of the CDR3 is 15 residues. V was cut by 6 bases and J by 2 bases, with 14 bases left in between. The CDR3 DNA reads TGTGCCAGCAGGGCAGGGTTATGGCGCAATCAGCCCCAGCATTTT. Protein: CASRAGLWRNQPQHF.

The V call is TRBV4-2, the J call TRBJ2-3, with 10 bases that match TRBD2. In germline, CDR1 is LGHNA, CDR2 YNFKEQ. This CDR3 contains 17 residues. V trimming: 1 base; J trimming: 2 bases; junction bases outside the gene matches: 6. CDR3 DNA sequence: TGTGCCAGCAGCCAAGCCCCAAGCGGGGGGGCCACAGATACGCAGTATTTT. This sequence encodes CASSQAPSGGATDTQYF.

The chain links TRBV25-1 to TRBJ2-3, with D perhaps matching TRBD1 (6 bases). The CDR3 totals 16 residues. Trimming took off 4 bases at V and 0 bases at J, with 14 bases between the two ends. Germline V lookup: CDR1 MGHDK, CDR2 SYGVNS. In DNA form, the CDR3 reads TGTGCCAGCAGTGGGGGACACCCTACTAGCACAGATACGCAGTATTTT. Amino acid sequence: CASSGGHPTSTDTQYF.

The V gene is TRBV9, the J gene TRBJ2-7; weak D call: TRBD2 (5 bases). CDR1 and CDR2 (germline): SGDLS, YYNGEE. The CDR3 spans 15 residues. The V end was cut by 0 bases, the J end by 7 bases, with 17 bases between. The CDR3 nucleotides are TGTGCCAGCAGCGTAGACGGGAACCCCACGGGGGAGCAGTACTTC. Its protein product is CASSVDGNPTGEQYF.

This rearrangement joins TRBV6-5 to TRBJ2-1; 10 nucleotides agree with TRBD1. The length of the CDR3 is 15 residues. The V segment lost 5 bases and the J segment 5 bases; nucleotides outside the gene matches: 6. Per the germline V gene, CDR1 is MNHEY and CDR2 is SVGAGI. CDR3 region: CASSIRTGGNNEQFF. CDR3 nucleotide sequence: TGTGCCAGCAGTATCCGGACAGGGGGGAACAATGAGCAGTTCTTC.

The chain is built from TRBV5-4 and TRBJ2-1, with D maybe TRBD2 (5 bases). The V end was cut by 1 base, the J end by 5 bases, with 10 bases between. Germline V lookup: CDR1 SGHNT, CDR2 YYREEE (reference sequence). This CDR3 spans 14 amino acids. The CDR3 bases are TGTGCCAGCAGCTTGCCTCTCGGGGACAATGAGCAGTTCTTC. Its protein product is CASSLPLGDNEQFF.

The chain joins TRBV27 to TRBJ1-6; possible D gene TRBD1, 5 bases. The CDR3 has 14 amino acids. Trimming pared 5 bases from V and 6 bases from J, leaving 11 bases between. Germline V gene lookup returns CDR1 MNHEY and CDR2 SMNVEV (reference sequence). CDR3 region: CASSPGLVNSPLHF. CDR3 nucleotides: TGTGCCAGCAGTCCGGGACTTGTTAATTCACCCCTCCACTTT.

The chain uses TRBV6-5 and TRBJ1-6, with a weak D call TRBD1 (6 bases). The CDR3 consists of 15 residues. The V end lost 3 bases, the J end lost 9 bases, and 15 bases lay between the germline ends. CDR1 is MNHEY, CDR2 SVGAGI, per germline. The chain's CDR3 is CASSYSTGFGSPLHF. The CDR3 DNA sequence: TGTGCCAGCAGTTATTCGACAGGCTTCGGTTCACCCCTCCACTTT.

This rearrangement joins TRBV2 to TRBJ1-5; D uncertain. The V gene lost 5 bases and the J gene lost 6 bases, with 8 bases spanning the gap. Germline V CDR1 and CDR2: SNHLY, FYNNEI. This CDR3 region has 12 residues. CDR3 sequence reads: CASSRLTQPQHF. In DNA form, the CDR3 reads TGTGCCAGCAGTCGACTGACTCAGCCCCAGCATTTT. The whole variable domain, remainder taken from reference TRBV2 and TRBJ1-5, is EPEVTQTPSHQVTQMGQEVILRCVPISNHLYFYWYRQILGQKVEFLVSFYNNEISEKSEIFDDQFSVERPDGSNFTLKIRSTKLEDSAMYFCASSRLTQPQHFGDGTRLSIL.

This clone was found a few times. This chain connects TRBV14 to TRBJ1-1; no clear D gene. V lost 4 bases, J lost 3 bases, and 12 bases lay in between. The V gene's germline CDR1 is SGHDN and CDR2 FVKESK. This CDR3 contains 14 residues. CDR3 residues: CASSLSSWYTEAFF. The CDR3, as DNA: TGTGCCAGCAGCCTTTCCAGTTGGTACACTGAAGCTTTCTTT.

This clone was detected a few times. The chain has TRBV9 and TRBJ1-1, with D tentatively TRBD1 (6 bases). The CDR3 spans 16 residues. V dropped 4 bases and J dropped 3 bases, with 19 bases sitting between them. The germline CDR1 and CDR2 sequences are SGDLS and YYNGEE. The CDR3 reads CASSPTQQGGYTEAFF. The DNA of the CDR3 is TGTGCCAGCAGCCCTACCCAACAGGGCGGTTACACTGAAGCTTTCTTT. Looking up the rest from reference TRBV9 and TRBJ1-1 gives the full variable domain: DSGVTQTPKHLITATGQRVTLRCSPRSGDLSVYWYQQSLDQGLQFLIQYYNGEERAKGNILERFSAQQFPDLHSELNLSSLELGDSALYFCASSPTQQGGYTEAFFGQGTRLTVV.

The chain carries TRBV5-1 and TRBJ2-7; the match to TRBD2 covers 9 bases. Trimming cost V 4 bases and J 3 bases; bases outside gene matches: 11. CDR1 is SGHRS, CDR2 YFSETQ, per germline. The CDR3 is 16 amino acids. The CDR3 DNA reads TGCGCCAGCAGCCCCATATATAGCGGGGGACTCTACGAGCAGTACTTC. It yields the protein CASSPIYSGGLYEQYF.

This clone occurred a few times. This rearrangement joins TRBV19 to TRBJ1-5; TRBD1 matches at 7 bases. V lost 5 bases and J lost 4; bases outside the gene matches: 8. Germline V gene sequence: CDR1 LNHDA, CDR2 SQIVND (reference sequence). This CDR3 comprises 15 residues. The CDR3, as DNA: TGTGCCAGTAGTCCTTCGGCAGGGGGAAATCAGCCCCAGCATTTT. Translation gives CASSPSAGGNQPQHF.

J is TRBJ1-6 and V is TRBV5-4, with D tentatively TRBD1 (5 bases). This CDR3 has 15 residues. Germline CDR1 is SGHNT and CDR2 is YYREEE (reference sequence). Trimming stripped 4 bases from V and 7 bases from J, with 15 bases between. The CDR3 bases are TGTGCCAGCAGCCGCGACAGTCGCGGCAATTCACCCCTCCACTTT. Translation: CASSRDSRGNSPLHF.

J is TRBJ1-5 and V is TRBV19; D is perhaps TRBD1 (5 bases). The V end was cut by 5 bases, the J end by 6 bases, with 35 bases between. CDR3 length equals 21 residues. Germline CDR1 is LNHDA and CDR2 is SQIVND (reference sequence). This CDR3 reads CASSVGHHVGGRLGLGQPQHF. In DNA, the CDR3 is TGTGCCAGTAGTGTTGGACATCATGTTGGTGGGCGCCTTGGCTTAGGTCAGCCCCAGCATTTT. Full variable domain (remainder filled in from reference TRBV19 and TRBJ1-5): DGGITQSPKYLFRKEGQNVTLSCEQNLNHDAMYWYRQDPGQGLRLIYYSQIVNDFQKGDIAEGYSVSREKKESFPLTVTSAQKNPTAFYLCASSVGHHVGGRLGLGQPQHFGDGTRLSIL.

This clone occurred a few times. The chain joins TRBV7-2 to TRBJ1-1, with a possible D match to TRBD1 (5 bases). There are 15 residues in the CDR3. Trimming shortened V by 0 bases and J by 5 bases, and 13 bases separated the two germline ends. Germline CDR1 and CDR2: SGHTA and FQGNSA. In nucleotides, the CDR3 is TGTGCCAGCAGCTTAGCGCAGCGGGGGGGGACTGAAGCTTTCTTT. It translates to CASSLAQRGGTEAFF.

This clone has a handful of counts. The chain employs TRBV19 and TRBJ1-4; 7 bases are a match to TRBD1. Germline lookup yields CDR1 LNHDA and CDR2 SQIVND (reference sequence). J lost 5 bases, V lost 6 bases, and 9 bases had no gene match. The CDR3 is made up of 15 amino acids. CDR3 sequence: CASSPRGQMNEKLFF. CDR3 DNA sequence: TGTGCCAGTAGCCCTCGGGGACAGATGAATGAAAAACTGTTTTTT.

This chain connects TRBV28 to TRBJ2-7; no definite D call. The CDR3 is made up of 14 amino acids. Germline loops: CDR1 MDHEN, CDR2 SYDVKM. V was pared by 5 bases and J by 1 base, with 12 bases between. The CDR3 nucleotides are TGTGCCAGCAGTAAATTAGACGGGTCCTACGAGCAGTACTTC. It yields the protein CASSKLDGSYEQYF.

This clone was picked up a small number of times. The gene calls are TRBV9 and TRBJ1-5; D uncertain. V lost 0 bases to trimming and J lost 2 bases, with 6 bases between them. CDR1 and CDR2 (germline): SGDLS, YYNGEE. This CDR3 region has 14 residues. The CDR3 DNA sequence: TGTGCCAGCAGCGTAGGGGCTGGCAATCAGCCCCAGCATTTT. It encodes CASSVGAGNQPQHF.

The CDR3 DNA is TGCGCCAGCAGCTTGGGGCAGAACTATGGCTACACCTTC. Its translation: CASSLGQNYGYTF. V gene TRBV5-1 combines with J gene TRBJ1-2, with unresolved D. V was cut by 0 bases and J by 2 bases, with 5 bases left in between. The CDR3 has 13 amino acids. Germline V gene sequence: CDR1 SGHRS, CDR2 YFSETQ.

The rearrangement uses TRBV10-3 and TRBJ1-5; D unclear. The CDR3 extends over 13 amino acids. From germline, CDR1 is ENHRY and CDR2 SYGVKD. V lost 6 bases and J lost 4, with 10 bases in between. CDR3 DNA: TGTGCCATCAGGCCCACAGAAAATCAGCCCCAGCATTTT. Its translation is CAIRPTENQPQHF.

Points on this clone: At one boundary the junction diverges from the germline segment, which might be a read error. This chain links TRBV5-1 with TRBJ1-5; 7 bases are shared with TRBD1. Germline V gene lookup returns CDR1 SGHRS and CDR2 YFSETQ. There are 14 residues in the CDR3. The CDR3 loop reads CASSLGQGNPPQHF. The CDR3 DNA is TGCGCCAGCAGCTTGGGACAGGGAAATCCGCCCCAGCATTTT.

This clone was picked up one time. The rearrangement joins TRBV25-1 to TRBJ1-5, with D perhaps matching TRBD1 (6 bases). Germline V gives CDR1 MGHDK, CDR2 SYGVNS. CDR3 length: 14 amino acids. Trimming cost V 6 bases and J 9 bases, with 18 bases left between them. CDR3 DNA: TGTGCCAGCAGCGTCGGACAGTCCCTGTTGCCCCAGCATTTT. Residues: CASSVGQSLLPQHF.